This TCR beta chain came from a study of T cells after yellow fever vaccination. General observations from the study: Reappearing after the booster were most of the clones from primary vaccination (about 96% CD4, approximately 85% CD8). The secondary T-cell response peaked on day 5, not day 15, but was weaker.

TCRdb recomputed calls from the 5' RACE reads with MiXCR, one row per CDR3 protein. The data hold some 560,000 distinct CDR3 sequences, with 17% observed a single time. V was clipped by 4 bases and J by 4 bases; unmatched bases: 3. Germline loops: CDR1 SGHNT, CDR2 YYREEE (reference sequence). This CDR3 comprises 14 residues. This clonotype was seen more than once but under ten times. The antigen remains undetermined. The chain recombines TRBV5-4 with TRBJ2-3, with 10 bases fitting TRBD1. The receptor's source is a man younger than 35 who received the YFV17D yellow fever vaccine. The sample consisted of PBMCs, taken about 5 days after the first yellow fever vaccination. CDR3 region: CASSMGQGPDTQYF. The CDR3 nucleotides are TGTGCCAGCAGCATGGGACAGGGGCCAGATACGCAGTATTTT.